The present T cell receptor (beta chain) was sequenced within a study of cytomegalovirus exposure and HLA in healthy donors. Assay used: immunoSEQ multiplex PCR; TCRdb lists only in-frame clones, some missing. The sample holds 55,000 to 80,000 clones, 85% to 95% seen once. The donors were part of the validation cohort, which consisted of approximately 110 subjects and was separate from the first cohort of around 620 subjects. V was trimmed by 1 base and J by 12 bases, leaving 19 bases between them. Germline CDR1 MGHRA, CDR2 YSYEKL. There are 14 residues in the CDR3. This sequence originates from a woman in her late teens or twenties in good health and CMV-seropositive. The rearrangement joins TRBV4-1 to TRBJ2-7, with TRBD1 as a possible D gene (5 bases). Material: PBMCs. The CDR3 region has the DNA TGCGCCAGCAGCCAAGGTCCCTTGGGGCTACCAGGGTACTTC. Protein: CASSQGPLGLPGYF.